The rows below give T cell receptor beta chains drawn from one sample of a study of T-cell memory formation after mild COVID-19. MiXCR, run by TCRdb on the 5' RACE reads, gives a single entry per CDR3 protein. This sample carries roughly 350,000 distinct CDR3 sequences, over 20% of them seen once, and the ten largest clones take roughly an eighth. Specimen: PBMCs or a T cell subset sorted from them (not recorded which). The receptor set was obtained from an adult woman who had mild COVID-19 (a few samples of this study predate the infection). Cell type and time point are not known. The CDR3 runs from the conserved cysteine through the conserved F or W. D genes are given only for firm matches. Some rows mark clone size as missing; the rest say once, few, many or name a class of expanded clone.

16	TRBV20-1	many	TRBJ2-6	NA	TGCAGTGCTAGCAGGGGCGGCTCCTCTGGGGCCAACGTCCTGACTTTC	CSASRGGSSGANVLTF
15	TRBV12-3/TRBV12-4	few	TRBJ2-1	NA	TGTGCCAGCAGTTTTGACCGCGACTCCTACAATGAGCAGTTCTTC	CASSFDRDSYNEQFF
19	TRBV12-3/TRBV12-4	few	TRBJ2-5	TRBD1	TGTGCCAGCAGTTTAAGCTTCGGGACAGGGTCCCCTTTACAAGAGACCCAGTACTTC	CASSLSFGTGSPLQETQYF
14	TRBV5-5	few	TRBJ2-7	NA	TGTGCCAGCAGCTTCAGAGCTAGTGCCTACGAGCAGTACTTC	CASSFRASAYEQYF
12	TRBV20-1	NA	TRBJ2-1	NA	TGCAGTGCTTCTGACCGGTACAATGAGCAGTTCTTC	CSASDRYNEQFF
14	TRBV4-1	NA	TRBJ2-2	TRBD1	TGCGCCAGCAGCCGCCCAGGGGGCACCGGGGAGCTGTTTTTT	CASSRPGGTGELFF
15	TRBV25-1	NA	TRBJ2-7	TRBD1	TGTGCCAGCAGCACCGGACAGGGGGGAATATACGAGCAGTACTTC	CASSTGQGGIYEQYF
12	TRBV6-2/TRBV6-3	NA	TRBJ2-1	NA	TGTGCCAGCACCGGGACTTCCAATGAGCAGTTCTTC	CASTGTSNEQFF
16	TRBV12-3/TRBV12-4	few	TRBJ2-1	TRBD2	TGTGCCAGCACCCCCCTGGGCGGGGGGAGACGGGATGAGCAGTTCTTC	CASTPLGGGRRDEQFF
15	TRBV10-3	few	TRBJ2-1	TRBD2	TGTGCCATCAGTGAGAGACCCGGGGGGTACAATGAGCAGTTCTTC	CAISERPGGYNEQFF
14	TRBV3-1	few	TRBJ2-1	NA	TGTGCCAGCAGACCCTCGACTAGTAAGAATGAGCAGTTCTTC	CASRPSTSKNEQFF
13	TRBV15	NA	TRBJ1-1	NA	TGTGCCACCAGCCCCCAGGGGTACACTGAAGCTTTCTTT	CATSPQGYTEAFF
13	TRBV6-2/TRBV6-3	NA	TRBJ2-3	NA	TGTGCCAGCAGTCCCGGCGATATAGAAGGCCGGTATTTT	CASSPGDIEGRYF
14	TRBV2	NA	TRBJ1-1	NA	TGTGCCAGCAGTGATTTGCAGGGAGGCACTGAAGCTTTCTTT	CASSDLQGGTEAFF
14	TRBV9	few	TRBJ1-2	TRBD1	TGTGCCAGCAGCGTAAGACCCACAGGGGACAAAGCCTTCTTC	CASSVRPTGDKAFF
16	TRBV12-3/TRBV12-4	NA	TRBJ2-3	TRBD2	TGTGCCAGCGATCTAGCGGGATACCCTAGCACAGATACGCAGTATTTT	CASDLAGYPSTDTQYF
13	TRBV9	NA	TRBJ1-1	NA	TGTGCCAGCAGCGTCCCCGTGAACACTGAAGCTTTCTTT	CASSVPVNTEAFF
15	TRBV5-6	many	TRBJ1-5	TRBD1	TGTGCCAGCAGCCGACATACAGGGGGCAATCAGCCCCAGCATTTT	CASSRHTGGNQPQHF
16	TRBV11-2	few	TRBJ2-6	NA	TGTGCCAGCTTCGTTAACAGGGAATCTGGGGCCAACGTCCTGACTTTC	CASFVNRESGANVLTF
10	TRBV12-3/TRBV12-4	many	TRBJ1-1	NA	TGTGCCAGCAGTGGAGTAGAAGCTTTCTTT	CASSGVEAFF
15	TRBV11-2	few	TRBJ2-7	TRBD1	TGTGCCAGCAGCCCCTCCGGGACAGGGGGTTACGAGCAGTACTTC	CASSPSGTGGYEQYF
15	TRBV6-5	NA	TRBJ2-1	NA	TGTGCCAGCAGTTACAGAGGGCTCGCCTACAATGAGCAGTTCTTC	CASSYRGLAYNEQFF
14	TRBV19	NA	TRBJ2-3	NA	TGTGCCAGTAGTAATTCGTGGGCCTCAGATACGCAGTATTTT	CASSNSWASDTQYF
15	TRBV15	NA	TRBJ1-2	NA	TGTGCCACCAGCAGAGATTCGGCAGAAGTCTATGGCTACACCTTC	CATSRDSAEVYGYTF
19	TRBV5-1	few	TRBJ1-1	TRBD1	TGCGCCAGCAGCCCCGAGAGGGATACGGGACAGGGGCCCCACACTGAAGCTTTCTTT	CASSPERDTGQGPHTEAFF
18	TRBV20-1	NA	TRBJ2-3	TRBD2	TGCAGTGCTAGACTCTCTTACCAACCGGGAGGGAAAACAGATACGCAGTATTTT	CSARLSYQPGGKTDTQYF
13	TRBV10-3	NA	TRBJ2-2	NA	TGTGCCATCAGTGATGGAAACACCGGGGAGCTGTTTTTT	CAISDGNTGELFF
14	TRBV12-3/TRBV12-4	few	TRBJ2-1	TRBD1	TGTGCCAGCAGTTTGGGACAGGGGATGAATGAGCAGTTCTTC	CASSLGQGMNEQFF
13	TRBV19	NA	TRBJ2-7	TRBD1	TGTGCCAGTAGTATGACAGGGGACTACGAGCAGTACTTC	CASSMTGDYEQYF
13	TRBV12-3/TRBV12-4	many	TRBJ2-1	NA	TGTGCCAGCAGCCGACATCGCAACAATGAGCAGTTCTTC	CASSRHRNNEQFF
15	TRBV20-1	NA	TRBJ2-5	TRBD1	TGCAGTGCTACCCCCATGACAGGGCGTCAAGAGACCCAGTACTTC	CSATPMTGRQETQYF
14	TRBV5-1	few	TRBJ2-5	NA	TGCGCCAGCAGCTTGACCGCAGGAAAAGAGACCCAGTACTTC	CASSLTAGKETQYF
14	TRBV5-5	NA	TRBJ1-1	NA	TGTGCCAGCAGCCCCAGGGCAGAGGCGGAGAAGGCTTTCTTT	CASSPRAEAEKAFF
16	TRBV5-1	NA	TRBJ2-1	NA	TGCGCCAGCAGGTCTTCGGGGGCGAGCTCCTACAATGAGCAGTTCTTC	CASRSSGASSYNEQFF
12	TRBV20-1	NA	TRBJ1-1	NA	TGCAGTGCTTACCCCAGGAGGGCTGAAGCTTTCTTT	CSAYPRRAEAFF
15	TRBV5-8	NA	TRBJ1-4	NA	TGTGCCAGCAGCCGTATCGACAGCTATAATGAAAAACTGTTTTTT	CASSRIDSYNEKLFF
14	TRBV19	few	TRBJ2-7	NA	TGTGCCAGTAGTATGAAGGGACGGACCTACGAGCAGTACTTC	CASSMKGRTYEQYF
14	TRBV19	few	TRBJ1-5	NA	TGTGCCAGTAGTTACGGGACAACTAATCAGCCCCAGCATTTT	CASSYGTTNQPQHF
14	TRBV29-1	few	TRBJ1-5	NA	TGCAGCGTTGCGGCACAGGGAGTAGATCAGCCCCAGCATTTT	CSVAAQGVDQPQHF
12	TRBV5-6	NA	TRBJ2-7	NA	TGTGCCAGCAGCATGACTCGTTACGAGCAGTACTTC	CASSMTRYEQYF
17	TRBV12-3/TRBV12-4	few	TRBJ2-1	TRBD2	TGTGCCAGCAATATTCGCCCGGGAGGGCGTATCATCCATGAGCAGTTCTTC	CASNIRPGGRIIHEQFF
13	TRBV6-2/TRBV6-3	NA	TRBJ1-2	NA	TGTGCCAGCACCCACCGGAAGAGGCAAGGCTACACCTTC	CASTHRKRQGYTF
12	TRBV11-3	few	TRBJ1-1	NA	TGTGCCAGCAGCTTAGGTCGGGGGCGGGCTTTCTTT	CASSLGRGRAFF
15	TRBV4-3	NA	TRBJ1-2	NA	TGCGCCAGCAGCCAAGAAGTGATGGGGGGACATGGCTACACCTTC	CASSQEVMGGHGYTF
16	TRBV7-2	NA	TRBJ2-7	TRBD2	TGTGCCAGCAGCTTAGCAGGCGGTAGCGGGGTGTACGAGCAGTACTTC	CASSLAGGSGVYEQYF
21	TRBV9	many	TRBJ2-2	TRBD2	TGTGCCAGCAGCGTAGCCCCCAGGGGGCGAGCGGGAGGGCCGAACACCGGGGAGCTGTTTTTT	CASSVAPRGRAGGPNTGELFF
15	TRBV24-1	few	TRBJ2-1	TRBD2	TGTGCCACCAGTGATTTGACCGGCGGGGGGAATGAGCAGTTCTTC	CATSDLTGGGNEQFF
16	TRBV4-2	few	TRBJ2-3	TRBD2	TGTGCCAGCAGCCAACGAGGACTAGCGGGAGCAGATACGCAGTATTTT	CASSQRGLAGADTQYF
14	TRBV7-2	few	TRBJ2-7	NA	TGTGCCAGCAGCCGGGGCGGCGGGTTCTACGAGCAGTACTTC	CASSRGGGFYEQYF
15	TRBV6-2/TRBV6-3	NA	TRBJ2-1	NA	TGTGCCAGCTTCCCCCGGGCCGCCCAGGTTAATGAGCAGTTCTTC	CASFPRAAQVNEQFF
15	TRBV24-1	few	TRBJ2-3	TRBD1	TGTGCCACCAGTGATCCCAAGGGGGCCTCAGATACGCAGTATTTT	CATSDPKGASDTQYF
17	TRBV3-1	NA	TRBJ2-1	TRBD2	TGTGCCAGCAGCCCATCTTTCGGCGGGGGGACCTACAATGAGCAGTTCTTC	CASSPSFGGGTYNEQFF
15	TRBV13	few	TRBJ2-7	NA	TGTGCCAGCAGCTTAGACAGCGCGGCCCAGGGAGAGCAGTACTTC	CASSLDSAAQGEQYF
18	TRBV20-1	few	TRBJ2-4	TRBD2	TGCAGTGCTAGGAACCTAGCCGGGGGGGGCGGAACCAAAAACATTCAGTACTTC	CSARNLAGGGGTKNIQYF
12	TRBV20-1	few	TRBJ2-7	NA	TGCAGTGCACAGACAGGCTCCTACGAGCAGTACTTC	CSAQTGSYEQYF
14	TRBV2	NA	TRBJ2-1	NA	TGTGCCAGCAGTGCCCGGACCGGGGAAAATGAGCAGTTCTTC	CASSARTGENEQFF
16	TRBV4-2	many	TRBJ2-7	NA	TGTGCCAGCAGCCAAGATGGCAGGGGCGAGACCTACGAGCAGTACTTC	CASSQDGRGETYEQYF
22	TRBV21-1	NA	TRBJ1-5	NA	TGTGCCAGCAGCCCTCCTCTTTATCTTCGGCAGCCTGATGCCTATAGCAATCAGCCCCAGCATTTT	CASSPPLYLRQPDAYSNQPQHF
16	TRBV7-8	few	TRBJ2-7	TRBD2	TGTGCCAGCAGCTCTCGCGGGAGCCCCGGTTCCTACGAGCAGTACTTC	CASSSRGSPGSYEQYF